This TCR beta chain was captured in a study of OX40 agonist ivuxolimab in advanced cancers. The wider study: Treatment of patients was with ivuxolimab, an agonistic anti-OX40 (CD134) antibody. Three patients got partial responses; one had hepatocellular carcinoma and two had cutaneous melanoma.

Only in-frame clones appear in the TCRdb table, and some are missing; sequencing was by immunoSEQ multiplex PCR. The repertoire holds tens of thousands of clones, with just over 85% as singletons. Comments on this clone: Its cognate antigen is unknown.

With autoimmune disease history or systemic immunosuppression, patients were excluded. Points from the study as a whole: Clonal expansion by week 6 occurred in CD4+ and CD8+ blood T cells (at 0.1 to 3.0 mg/kg).

V lost 8 bases and J lost 1, with 13 bases in between. The CDR3 covers 14 residues. Germline V CDR1 and CDR2: MNHEY, SMNVEV (reference sequence). The TCR originated in an adult with an advanced solid tumor such as melanoma, head and neck, liver or kidney cancer. The starting material was CD4+ or CD8+ T cells sorted from blood, obtained in a trial of the OX40 agonist ivuxolimab. The chain recombines TRBV27 with TRBJ2-3; no firm D call. The CDR3 protein is CASAPALGTDTQYF. CDR3 DNA: TGTGCCAGCGCCCCGGCCTTGGGCACAGATACGCAGTATTTT.